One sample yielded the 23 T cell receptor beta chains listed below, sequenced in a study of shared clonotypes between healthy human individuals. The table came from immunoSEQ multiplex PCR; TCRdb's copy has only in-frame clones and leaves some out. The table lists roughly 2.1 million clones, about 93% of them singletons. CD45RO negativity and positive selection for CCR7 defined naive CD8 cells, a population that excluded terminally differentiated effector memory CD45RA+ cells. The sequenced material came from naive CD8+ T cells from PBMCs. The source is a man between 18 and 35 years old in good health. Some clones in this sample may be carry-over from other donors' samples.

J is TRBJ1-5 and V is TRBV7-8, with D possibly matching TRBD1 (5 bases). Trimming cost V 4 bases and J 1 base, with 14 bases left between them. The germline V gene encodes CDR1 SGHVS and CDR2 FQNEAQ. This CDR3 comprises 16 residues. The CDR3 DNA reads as TGTGCCAGCAGCTCATCACTGGGGGTAAGCAATCAGCCCCAGCATTTT. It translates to CASSSSLGVSNQPQHF. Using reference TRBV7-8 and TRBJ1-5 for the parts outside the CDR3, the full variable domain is GAGVSQSPRYKVAKRGQDVALRCDPISGHVSLFWYQQALGQGPEFLTYFQNEAQLDKSGLPSDRFFAERPEGSVSTLKIQRTQQEDSAVYLCASSSSLGVSNQPQHFGDGTRLSIL.

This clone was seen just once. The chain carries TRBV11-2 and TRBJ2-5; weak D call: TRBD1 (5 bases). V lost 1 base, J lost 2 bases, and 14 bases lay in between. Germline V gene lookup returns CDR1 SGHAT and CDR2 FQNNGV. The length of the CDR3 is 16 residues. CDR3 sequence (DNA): TGTGCCAGCAGCTTAGTAAGGGGCGGTCTACAAGAGACCCAGTACTTC. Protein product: CASSLVRGGLQETQYF.

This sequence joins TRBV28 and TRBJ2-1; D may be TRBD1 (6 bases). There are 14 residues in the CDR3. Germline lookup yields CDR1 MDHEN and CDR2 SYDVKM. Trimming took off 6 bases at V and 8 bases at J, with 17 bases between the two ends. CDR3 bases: TGTGCCAGCAGCAATTCGGACAGTATGGATGAGCAGTTCTTC. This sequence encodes CASSNSDSMDEQFF.

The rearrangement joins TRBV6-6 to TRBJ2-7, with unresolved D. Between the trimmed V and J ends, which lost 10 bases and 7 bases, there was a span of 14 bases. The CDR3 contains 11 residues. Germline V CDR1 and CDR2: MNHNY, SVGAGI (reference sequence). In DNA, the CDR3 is TGTGCCACCTACCAGTCTGGAGAGCAGTACTTC. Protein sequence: CATYQSGEQYF.

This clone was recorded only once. The CDR3 spells CASSIQDSRSYNEQFF. The CDR3 nucleotides read TGTGCCAGCAGCATACAAGACAGTAGGTCCTACAATGAGCAGTTCTTC. The chain has TRBV13 and TRBJ2-1, with a weak D call TRBD1 (5 bases). Germline-derived CDR1 and CDR2 are PRHDT and FYEKMQ (reference sequence). This CDR3 region has 16 residues. V lost 5 bases, J lost 1 base, and 15 bases lay in between.

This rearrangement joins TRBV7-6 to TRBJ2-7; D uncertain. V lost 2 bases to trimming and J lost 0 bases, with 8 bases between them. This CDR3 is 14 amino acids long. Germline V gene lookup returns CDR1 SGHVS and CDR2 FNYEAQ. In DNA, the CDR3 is TGTGCCAGCAGCTTATATGAGGACTCCTACGAGCAGTACTTC. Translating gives CASSLYEDSYEQYF.

CDR3 sequence reads: CASSWDRLSGNTIYF. CDR3 in DNA: TGTGCCAGCAGCTGGGACAGACTCTCTGGAAACACCATATATTTT. The gene calls are TRBV5-6 and TRBJ1-3; 7 bases align to TRBD1. CDR1 SGHDT and CDR2 YYEEEE come from the germline V gene. The CDR3 is 15 amino acids. The junction had 3 bases not matched to a gene; V was cut back by 3 bases and J by 0 bases.

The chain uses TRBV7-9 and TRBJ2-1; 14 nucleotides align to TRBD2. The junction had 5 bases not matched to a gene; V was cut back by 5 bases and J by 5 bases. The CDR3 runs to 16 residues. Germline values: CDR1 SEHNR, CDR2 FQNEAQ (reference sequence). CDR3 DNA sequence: TGTGCCAGCAGCCCCGGGGGACTAGCGGGAGACAATGAGCAGTTCTTC. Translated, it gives CASSPGGLAGDNEQFF.

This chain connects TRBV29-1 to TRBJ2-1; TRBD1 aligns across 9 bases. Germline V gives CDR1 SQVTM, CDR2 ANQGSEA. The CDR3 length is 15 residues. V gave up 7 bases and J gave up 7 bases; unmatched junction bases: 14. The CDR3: CSATSYGQGWNEQFF. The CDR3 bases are TGCAGCGCCACGAGTTACGGACAGGGGTGGAATGAGCAGTTCTTC.

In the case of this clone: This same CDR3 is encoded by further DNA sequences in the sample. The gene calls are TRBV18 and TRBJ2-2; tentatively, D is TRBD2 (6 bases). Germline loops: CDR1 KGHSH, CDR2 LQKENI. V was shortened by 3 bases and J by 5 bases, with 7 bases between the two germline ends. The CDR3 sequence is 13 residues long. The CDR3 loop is CASSPGGTGELFF. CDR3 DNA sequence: TGTGCCAGCTCACCCGGGGGTACCGGGGAGCTGTTTTTT.

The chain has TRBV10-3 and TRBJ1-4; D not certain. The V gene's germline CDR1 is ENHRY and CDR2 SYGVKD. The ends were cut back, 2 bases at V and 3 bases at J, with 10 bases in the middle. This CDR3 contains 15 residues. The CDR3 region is CAISEGQPSNEKLFF. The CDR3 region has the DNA TGTGCCATCAGTGAGGGTCAGCCTTCTAATGAAAAACTGTTTTTT.

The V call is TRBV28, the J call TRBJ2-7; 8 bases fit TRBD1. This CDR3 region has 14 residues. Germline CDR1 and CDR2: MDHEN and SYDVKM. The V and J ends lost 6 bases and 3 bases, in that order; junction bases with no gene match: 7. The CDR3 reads CASSRGQGGYEQYF. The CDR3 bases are TGTGCCAGCAGCCGCGGACAGGGAGGCTACGAGCAGTACTTC.

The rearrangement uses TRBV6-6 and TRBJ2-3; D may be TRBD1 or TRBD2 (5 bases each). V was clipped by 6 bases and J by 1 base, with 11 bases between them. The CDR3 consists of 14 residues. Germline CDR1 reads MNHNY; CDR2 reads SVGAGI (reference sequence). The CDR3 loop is CASSGTVGTDTQYF. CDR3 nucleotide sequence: TGTGCCAGCAGCGGGACCGTGGGCACAGATACGCAGTATTTT.

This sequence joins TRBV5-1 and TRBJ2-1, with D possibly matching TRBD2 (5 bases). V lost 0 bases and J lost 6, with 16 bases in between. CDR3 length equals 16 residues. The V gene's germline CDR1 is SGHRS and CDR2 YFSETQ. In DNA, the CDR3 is TGCGCCAGCAGCTTGGGGCCCCGGGAACTAGTCAATGAGCAGTTCTTC. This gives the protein CASSLGPRELVNEQFF.

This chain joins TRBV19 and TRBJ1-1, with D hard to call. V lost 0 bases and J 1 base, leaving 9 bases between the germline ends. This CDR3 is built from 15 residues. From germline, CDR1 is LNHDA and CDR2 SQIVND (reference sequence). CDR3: CASSIDYGANTEAFF. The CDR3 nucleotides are TGTGCCAGTAGTATAGATTACGGAGCGAACACTGAAGCTTTCTTT.

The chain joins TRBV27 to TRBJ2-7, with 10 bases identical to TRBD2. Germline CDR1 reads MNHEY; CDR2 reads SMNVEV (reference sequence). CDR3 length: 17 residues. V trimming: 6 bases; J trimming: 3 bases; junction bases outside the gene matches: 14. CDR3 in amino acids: CASSHASGSTRVYEQYF. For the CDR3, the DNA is TGTGCCAGCAGCCACGCTAGCGGGAGTACTAGGGTCTACGAGCAGTACTTC.

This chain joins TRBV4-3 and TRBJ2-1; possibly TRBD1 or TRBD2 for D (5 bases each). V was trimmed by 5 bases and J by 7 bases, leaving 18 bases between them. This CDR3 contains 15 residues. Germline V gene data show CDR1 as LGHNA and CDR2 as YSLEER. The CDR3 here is CASSDGTAVPNEQFF. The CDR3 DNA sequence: TGCGCCAGCAGCGACGGGACCGCCGTTCCAAATGAGCAGTTCTTC.

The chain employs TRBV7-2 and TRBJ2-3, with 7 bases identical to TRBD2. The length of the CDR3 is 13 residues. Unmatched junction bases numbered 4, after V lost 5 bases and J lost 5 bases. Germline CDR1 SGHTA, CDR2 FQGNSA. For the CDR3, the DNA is TGTGCCAGCAGCGGGGAGGGAGAAGATACGCAGTATTTT. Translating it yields CASSGEGEDTQYF.

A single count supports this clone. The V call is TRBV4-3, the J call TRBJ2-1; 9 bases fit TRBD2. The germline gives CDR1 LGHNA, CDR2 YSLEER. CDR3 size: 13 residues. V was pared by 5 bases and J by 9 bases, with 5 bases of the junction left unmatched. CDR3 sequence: CASSFSGSSEQFF. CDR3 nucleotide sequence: TGCGCCAGCAGCTTTAGCGGGAGTAGTGAGCAGTTCTTC.

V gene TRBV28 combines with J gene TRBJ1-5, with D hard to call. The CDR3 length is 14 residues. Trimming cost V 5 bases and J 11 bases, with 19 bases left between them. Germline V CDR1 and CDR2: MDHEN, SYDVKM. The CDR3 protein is CASSPLAARRAQHF. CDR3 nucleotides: TGTGCCAGCAGTCCCCTGGCTGCCCGCCGGGCCCAGCATTTT. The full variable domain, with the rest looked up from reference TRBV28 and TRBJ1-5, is DVKVTQSSRYLVKRTGEKVFLECVQDMDHENMFWYRQDPGLGLRLIYFSYDVKMKEKGDIPEGYSVSREKKERFSLILESASTNQTSMYLCASSPLAARRAQHFGDGTRLSIL.

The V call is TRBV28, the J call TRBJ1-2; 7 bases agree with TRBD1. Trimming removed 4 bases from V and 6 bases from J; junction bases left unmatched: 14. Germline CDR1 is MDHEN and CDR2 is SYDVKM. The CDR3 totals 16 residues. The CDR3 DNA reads TGTGCCAGCAGTTCAACGGACAGGCCTCCGTGGGATGGCTACACCTTC. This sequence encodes CASSSTDRPPWDGYTF.

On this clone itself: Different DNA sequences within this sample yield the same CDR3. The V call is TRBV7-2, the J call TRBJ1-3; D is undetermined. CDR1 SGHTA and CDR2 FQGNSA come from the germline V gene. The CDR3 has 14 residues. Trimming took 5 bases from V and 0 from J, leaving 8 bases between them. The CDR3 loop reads CASSLRGSGNTIYF. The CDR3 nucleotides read TGTGCCAGCAGCCTGCGGGGCTCTGGAAACACCATATATTTT.

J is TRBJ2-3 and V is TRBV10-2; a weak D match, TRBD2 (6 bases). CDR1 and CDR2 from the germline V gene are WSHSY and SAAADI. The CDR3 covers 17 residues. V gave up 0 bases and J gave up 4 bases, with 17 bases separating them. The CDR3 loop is CASSESRRGGGADTQYF. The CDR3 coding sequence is TGCGCCAGCAGTGAGTCCCGTCGAGGTGGCGGGGCAGATACGCAGTATTTT.